This T cell receptor (beta chain) was recorded in a study of shared clonotypes between healthy human individuals. Points from the study as a whole: A handful of donors held about 5% of naive CD4 clonotypes in common.

An approximately 210 ng quantity of DNA, tens of thousands of T cell genomes, went into the sorted-subset replicate PCRs. Clones were sequenced by immunoSEQ multiplex PCR, and TCRdb holds only the in-frame ones, with some missing. There are over a million clones in the sample; around 78% occur only once, and 0.5% to 0.65% lies in the top ten. As to this clone: Its antigen remains unidentified.

J was trimmed by 1 base and V by 4 bases; bases with no gene match: 7. Germline V lookup: CDR1 SGHRS, CDR2 YFSETQ. The CDR3 runs 17 residues. CD4+ cells yielded CD45RA+ naive and CD45RA-negative memory subsets. The sequence derives from a man younger than 35 in good health. Some clones in this sample may be carry-over from other donors' samples. What was sequenced was memory CD4+ T cells from PBMCs. Specified subset: CD45RA-negative fraction. This chain uses TRBV5-1 with TRBJ2-1, with 11 bases matching TRBD1. CDR3 sequence reads: CASSLGGTGGSYNEQFF. CDR3 nucleotide sequence: TGCGCCAGCAGCCTCGGAGGGACAGGGGGTTCCTACAATGAGCAGTTCTTC.